Listed below are T cell receptor beta chains from one sample, sequenced in a study of long-term antiretroviral therapy in people with HIV. Clones were read by immunoSEQ multiplex PCR, and TCRdb kept only the in-frame ones, dropping some. This repertoire shows 20,000 to 30,000 clones, approximately 86% found once; its top ten account for more than 15%. This specimen consisted of unsorted PBMCs, obtained 1.2 years after starting antiretroviral therapy. The receptors derive from a man aged 45-60 years with HIV. CDR3s include the opening cysteine and the closing phenylalanine or tryptophan. Fields, in order: J gene, V gene, D gene, clone size, CDR3 protein, CDR3 DNA. A D gene is named only where the DNA matches it firmly. Clone size, where shown, is once, few, many, or a class for clones that have expanded.

>TRBJ1-3|TRBV28|.|few
CASSFGTPNGNTIYF
TGTGCCAGCAGTTTCGGGACCCCCAACGGAAACACCATATATTTT
>TRBJ1-2|TRBV5-1|.|few
CASSLEQGGSYGYTF
TGCGCCAGCAGCTTGGAACAGGGAGGCTCCTATGGCTACACCTTC
>TRBJ2-1|TRBV5-1|.|.
CASSPDRLNNEQFF
TGCGCCAGCAGCCCGGACAGATTAAACAATGAGCAGTTCTTC
>TRBJ2-2|TRBV9|.|.
CASSVGGVAGELFF
TGTGCCAGCAGCGTAGGGGGGGTAGCCGGGGAGCTGTTTTTT
>TRBJ2-7|TRBV6-6|TRBD2|.
CASSSEGLVVIGQYF
TGTGCCAGCAGTTCCGAGGGACTAGTGGTGATCGGGCAGTACTTC
>TRBJ2-1|TRBV5-4|.|.
CASSMTSGDDEQFF
TGTGCCAGCAGCATGACTAGTGGTGATGATGAGCAGTTCTTC
>TRBJ2-5|TRBV28|.|.
CASSQGKETQYF
TGTGCCAGCAGCCAGGGGAAGGAGACCCAGTACTTC
>TRBJ1-3|TRBV7-2|.|.
CASSAEGIGGNTIYF
TGTGCCAGCAGCGCCGAGGGTATAGGTGGAAACACCATATATTTT
>TRBJ1-1|TRBV5-5|.|.
CASSFQFQGTEAFF
TGTGCCAGCAGCTTCCAATTTCAGGGCACTGAAGCTTTCTTT
>TRBJ2-7|TRBV7-9|.|.
CASSYEYGGRPYEQYF
TGTGCCAGCAGCTACGAGTATGGGGGTCGACCCTACGAGCAGTACTTC
>TRBJ1-5|TRBV5-1|.|.
CASSPIAGVPNQPQHF
TGCGCCAGCAGCCCTATTGCCGGGGTCCCGAATCAGCCCCAGCATTTT
>TRBJ1-1|TRBV6-6|.|.
CASTDNKGTEAFF
TGTGCCAGCACCGACAATAAAGGGACTGAAGCTTTCTTT
>TRBJ2-2|TRBV27|TRBD1|.
CASSLRGQGDTGELFF
TGTGCCAGCAGTTTACGGGGACAGGGTGATACCGGGGAGCTGTTTTTT